This T cell receptor (beta chain) was observed in a study of blood T cell repertoires in COVID-19. About the research overall: The study drew acute and convalescent COVID-19 samples from the United States, Italy and Spain.

Trimming left V 5 bases short and J 0 bases short, with 14 bases between. From germline, CDR1 is SGHVS and CDR2 FNYEAQ. The CDR3 totals 15 residues. Original data processing: Estimation of nucleated cell counts relied on the amplification of reference gene primers. Data came from immunoSEQ multiplex PCR; TCRdb stores just in-frame clones and leaves some out. The DNA was the basis for D and trimming; V, J and clone size are from that table. The sample has about 50,000 clones, roughly 85% seen once. The chain carries TRBV7-6 and TRBJ2-7, with D maybe TRBD1 (6 bases). The sequenced sample was peripheral blood. The sequence came from a man aged 55 to 70 with acute or convalescent COVID-19. The CDR3 coding sequence is TGTGCCAGCAGCCGCCGATTGGACAGCTCCTACGAGCAGTACTTC. This gives the protein CASSRRLDSSYEQYF.